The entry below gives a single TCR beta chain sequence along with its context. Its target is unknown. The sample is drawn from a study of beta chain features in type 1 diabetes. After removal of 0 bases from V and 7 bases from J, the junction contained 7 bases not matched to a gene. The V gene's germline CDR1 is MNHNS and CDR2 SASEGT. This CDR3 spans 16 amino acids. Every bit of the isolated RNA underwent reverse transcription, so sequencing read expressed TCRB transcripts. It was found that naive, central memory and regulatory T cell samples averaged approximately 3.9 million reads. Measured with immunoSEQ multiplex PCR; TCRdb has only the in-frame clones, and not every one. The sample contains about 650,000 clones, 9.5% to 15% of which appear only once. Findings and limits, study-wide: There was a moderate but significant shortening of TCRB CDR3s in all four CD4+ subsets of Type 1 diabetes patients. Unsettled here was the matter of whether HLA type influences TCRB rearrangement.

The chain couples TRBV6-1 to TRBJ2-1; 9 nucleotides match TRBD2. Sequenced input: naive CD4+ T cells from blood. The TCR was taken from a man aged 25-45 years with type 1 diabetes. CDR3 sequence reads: CASSEARAGGKNEQFF. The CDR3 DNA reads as TGTGCCAGCAGTGAAGCCCGAGCGGGGGGTAAAAATGAGCAGTTCTTC.